This T cell receptor (beta chain) is from a study of a mutant IDH1 vaccine in newly diagnosed glioma. Across the whole study: Vaccines were first given 4-6 weeks after radiotherapy alone, or with temozolomide cycles. Radiotherapy, temozolomide, or both had been given previously, and both were given to most.

Trimming took off 0 bases at V and 2 bases at J, with 11 bases between the two ends. CDR3 size: 16 residues. Germline CDR1 and CDR2: MNHNY and SVGAGI (reference sequence). This clone was seen once. As yet, its antigen is unknown. Here immunoSEQ multiplex PCR was the method, and the copy in TCRdb shows in-frame clones only, minus some. The data hold about 54,000 clones, with roughly four fifths observed a single time. Time point defined: week 5, during vaccination. Each dose of the vaccine consisted of 300 ug of mutant IDH1 20-mer peptide, with topical imiquimod. The donor cohort comprised cases of new WHO grade 3 or 4 IDH1-mutant, ATRX-lost astrocytoma.

V usage is TRBV6-6 and J usage is TRBJ1-5; unclear D gene. The TCR sequence derives from a young man with glioma. This material consisted of PBMCs, taken from a glioma patient whose treatment included an IDH1 peptide vaccine. The CDR3 DNA sequence: TGTGCCAGCAGTTACTCAGTGGTTGGCGGCAATCAGCCCCAGCATTTT. The encoded protein is CASSYSVVGGNQPQHF.